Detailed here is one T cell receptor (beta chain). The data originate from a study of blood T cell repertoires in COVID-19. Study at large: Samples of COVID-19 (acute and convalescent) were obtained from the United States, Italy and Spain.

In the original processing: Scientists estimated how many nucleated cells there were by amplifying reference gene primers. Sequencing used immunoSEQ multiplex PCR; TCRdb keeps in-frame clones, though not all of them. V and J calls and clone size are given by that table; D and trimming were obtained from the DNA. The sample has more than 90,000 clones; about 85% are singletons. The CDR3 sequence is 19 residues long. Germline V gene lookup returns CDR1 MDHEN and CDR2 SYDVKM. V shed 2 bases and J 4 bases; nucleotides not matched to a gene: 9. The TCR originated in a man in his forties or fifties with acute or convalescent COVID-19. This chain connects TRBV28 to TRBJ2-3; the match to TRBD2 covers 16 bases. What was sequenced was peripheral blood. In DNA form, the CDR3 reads TGTGCCAGCAGTTTAGGGTCCGGGACTAGCGGGAGGGGCTCAGATACGCAGTATTTT. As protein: CASSLGSGTSGRGSDTQYF. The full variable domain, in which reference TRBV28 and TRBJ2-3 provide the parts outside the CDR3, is DVKVTQSSRYLVKRTGEKVFLECVQDMDHENMFWYRQDPGLGLRLIYFSYDVKMKEKGDIPEGYSVSREKKERFSLILESASTNQTSMYLCASSLGSGTSGRGSDTQYFGPGTRLTVL.